This T cell receptor (beta chain) was recovered during a study of response to subunit inactivated influenza vaccine. Overall study results and limits: Authors suggested that a seasonal influenza vaccination recruits few new T cells each time.

This clonotype was observed a handful of times. Its antigen is currently unknown. Trimming shortened V by 0 bases and J by 2 bases, and 14 bases separated the two germline ends. The CDR3 extends over 16 amino acids. Germline V gives CDR1 LNHNV, CDR2 YYDKDF (reference sequence). Via MiXCR, TCRdb re-called the RT-PCR reads, giving one row per CDR3 protein. The sample holds around 650,000 distinct CDR3 sequences, roughly 14% seen once. The origin of this receptor is a man aged 45 to 65 who received an inactivated influenza vaccine. This rearrangement joins TRBV15 to TRBJ2-7, with D possibly matching TRBD1 (6 bases). Here the sequenced sample was PBMCs from blood, taken roughly 12 days after vaccination. CDR3 nucleotides: TGTGCCACCAGCAGAGATAGAGACAGGTTTACCTACGAGCAGTACTTC. Protein sequence: CATSRDRDRFTYEQYF.